Below, 17 T cell receptor beta chains from the same sample are listed, as sequenced in a study of identifying expanded T cells in peripheral blood. Here immunoSEQ multiplex PCR was the method, and the copy in TCRdb shows in-frame clones only, minus some. The data contain around 94,000 clones, 88% of them singletons. Sequencing was done on a sample of blood. These receptors all come from a person aged 18-70 years in good health.

The chain recombines TRBV27 with TRBJ1-5; D is unresolved. V lost 1 base and J lost 2, with 3 bases in between. The CDR3 is 13 amino acids. Germline V CDR1 and CDR2: MNHEY, SMNVEV (reference sequence). CDR3 coding DNA: TGTGCCAGCAGTTTATGGGGCAATCAGCCCCAGCATTTT. The encoded protein is CASSLWGNQPQHF.

The gene calls are TRBV2 and TRBJ1-1; weak D call: TRBD1 (6 bases). The ends were cut back, 6 bases at V and 0 bases at J, with 11 bases in the middle. This CDR3 spans 14 amino acids. Germline values: CDR1 SNHLY, CDR2 FYNNEI. The CDR3 is CASRLQGMNTEAFF. Here the CDR3 DNA reads TGTGCCAGCAGACTACAGGGAATGAACACTGAAGCTTTCTTT.

The chain carries TRBV28 and TRBJ2-2; tentatively, D is TRBD1 or TRBD2 (6 bases each). CDR3 length: 16 residues. The V and J ends lost 1 base and 2 bases respectively, with 11 bases between them. The germline gives CDR1 MDHEN, CDR2 SYDVKM. The CDR3 is CASSLYGGRNTGELFF. CDR3 DNA: TGTGCCAGCAGTTTATATGGGGGGCGTAACACCGGGGAGCTGTTTTTT. Complete variable domain (other parts from reference TRBV28 and TRBJ2-2): DVKVTQSSRYLVKRTGEKVFLECVQDMDHENMFWYRQDPGLGLRLIYFSYDVKMKEKGDIPEGYSVSREKKERFSLILESASTNQTSMYLCASSLYGGRNTGELFFGEGSRLTVL.

The chain combines TRBV5-6 with TRBJ2-1; D call uncertain. The CDR3 covers 16 residues. V shed 1 base and J shed 0 bases, with 11 bases lying between them. Germline V gives CDR1 SGHDT, CDR2 YYEEEE. The CDR3 nucleotides read TGTGCCAGCAGCTTGAACGGGTTTCGCTCCTACAATGAGCAGTTCTTC. This codes for CASSLNGFRSYNEQFF.

The chain combines TRBV27 with TRBJ2-2; perhaps TRBD1 as D (5 bases). Trimming removed 5 bases from V and 5 bases from J, with 15 bases in between. The CDR3 runs 15 residues. The germline V gene encodes CDR1 MNHEY and CDR2 SMNVEV (reference sequence). CDR3 DNA: TGTGCCAGCAGTCCCCTACTCCAGGGAACCGGGGAGCTGTTTTTT. This gives the protein CASSPLLQGTGELFF.

CDR3 loop: CASSLGPLSNQPQHF. DNA of the CDR3: TGTGCCAGCAGCTTGGGGCCCCTGAGCAATCAGCCCCAGCATTTT. The genes are TRBV5-4 and TRBJ1-5; D not resolved. Looked up from germline, CDR1 is SGHNT and CDR2 is YYREEE (reference sequence). The CDR3 extends over 15 amino acids. The V gene lost 0 bases and the J gene lost 1 base, with 8 bases spanning the gap.

The chain recombines TRBV2 with TRBJ1-3; D is perhaps TRBD1 (6 bases). CDR1 and CDR2 (germline): SNHLY, FYNNEI. The CDR3 consists of 17 residues. V shed 4 bases and J shed 0 bases, with 16 bases lying between them. The CDR3 DNA reads TGTGCCAGCAGTGCCCGCCGGAGGGACACCTCTGGAAACACCATATATTTT. Translation: CASSARRRDTSGNTIYF.

This rearrangement joins TRBV29-1 to TRBJ2-1; D may be TRBD2 (6 bases). This CDR3 region has 10 residues. The germline V and J ends were trimmed by 7 bases and 7 bases, with 8 bases remaining between them. The germline V gene has CDR1 SQVTM and CDR2 ANQGSEA. This chain's CDR3 is CSGGENEQFF. The DNA of the CDR3 is TGCAGCGGGGGGGAGAATGAGCAGTTCTTC.

J is TRBJ1-1 and V is TRBV5-4; possible D gene TRBD1, 6 bases. There are 15 residues in the CDR3. Between the trimmed V and J ends, which lost 2 bases and 2 bases, there was a span of 13 bases. Germline values: CDR1 SGHNT, CDR2 YYREEE (reference sequence). CDR3 sequence reads: CASSLTGRVNTEAFF. CDR3 coding DNA: TGTGCCAGCAGCTTAACAGGGAGGGTTAACACTGAAGCTTTCTTT.

The rearrangement joins TRBV4-1 to TRBJ2-7; 10 nucleotides match TRBD2. The CDR3 contains 17 residues. With 0 bases clipped from V and 4 bases from J, the junction kept 9 bases outside the gene matches. Looked up from germline, CDR1 is MGHRA and CDR2 is YSYEKL. In DNA, the CDR3 is TGCGCCAGCAGCCAAGAGGGATGGGCTAGCGGGAGTTACGAGCAGTACTTC. Amino acid sequence: CASSQEGWASGSYEQYF.

The count of this clone is one. The V and J genes are TRBV18 and TRBJ1-1, with D maybe TRBD1 (6 bases). The germline V gene encodes CDR1 KGHSH and CDR2 LQKENI. V was pared by 7 bases and J by 3 bases, with 12 bases between. The CDR3 has 13 residues. The CDR3, as DNA: TGTGCCAGCTTTCGGGACACCGACACTGAAGCTTTCTTT. Amino acids: CASFRDTDTEAFF.

V gene TRBV7-9 combines with J gene TRBJ2-1, with a weak D call TRBD2 (6 bases). The ends were cut back, 2 bases at V and 6 bases at J, with 11 bases in the middle. The CDR3 length is 14 residues. Germline values: CDR1 SEHNR, CDR2 FQNEAQ (reference sequence). DNA for the CDR3: TGTGCCAGCAGCTTATTGCGGGGTCTCAATGAGCAGTTCTTC. This encodes CASSLLRGLNEQFF.

The chain recombines TRBV19 with TRBJ1-1, with D possibly TRBD1 on 6 matching bases. The V end lost 5 bases, the J end lost 5 bases, and 18 bases lay between the germline ends. CDR1 and CDR2 from the germline V gene are LNHDA and SQIVND (reference sequence). The CDR3 spans 15 residues. For the CDR3, the DNA is TGTGCCAGTAGTGCCAGGTGGGGGGCGATGACTGAAGCTTTCTTT. The encoded protein is CASSARWGAMTEAFF.

The gene calls are TRBV7-9 and TRBJ2-7; the match to TRBD1 covers 9 bases. This CDR3 spans 15 amino acids. CDR1 and CDR2 from the germline V gene are SEHNR and FQNEAQ (reference sequence). Trimming cost V 4 bases and J 12 bases; bases outside gene matches: 16. The CDR3 protein is CASSSPGQGRGVPYF. In nucleotides, the CDR3 is TGTGCCAGCAGCTCGCCGGGACAGGGTAGGGGAGTCCCGTACTTC. Using reference TRBV7-9 and TRBJ2-7 for the parts outside the CDR3, the full variable domain is DTGVSQNPRHKITKRGQNVTFRCDPISEHNRLYWYRQTLGQGPEFLTYFQNEAQLEKSRLLSDRFSAERPKGSFSTLEIQRTEQGDSAMYLCASSSPGQGRGVPYFGPGTRLTVT.

This clone is a singleton in its sample. The chain is built from TRBV28 and TRBJ2-5; 11 bases are shared with TRBD2. V shed 9 bases, J shed 6 bases, and the junction held 6 bases outside the gene matches. CDR1 MDHEN and CDR2 SYDVKM come from the germline V gene. The CDR3 has 13 amino acids. CDR3 bases: TGTGCCAGTCTAGCGGGAGGTTTGAAGACCCAGTACTTC. Translated, it gives CASLAGGLKTQYF.

This clone is a singleton in its sample. The chain couples TRBV5-5 to TRBJ2-7; 9 bases line up with TRBD1. Germline trimming cut 3 bases from V and 5 bases from J; bases unmatched to any gene: 9. The CDR3 loop spans 15 amino acids. Germline CDR1 is SGHKS and CDR2 is YYEKEE (reference sequence). The DNA of the CDR3 is TGTGCCAGCAGCTCCCGGGACAGGGAGGCGGACGAGCAGTACTTC. Translating gives CASSSRDREADEQYF.

The chain has TRBV7-9 and TRBJ2-1; possibly TRBD2 for D (6 bases). This CDR3 is built from 12 residues. V was cut by 11 bases and J by 8 bases, with 16 bases left in between. Germline lookup yields CDR1 SEHNR and CDR2 FQNEAQ (reference sequence). CDR3: CACGTGAHEQFF. For the CDR3, the DNA is TGTGCCTGTGGAACGGGAGCCCATGAGCAGTTCTTC.